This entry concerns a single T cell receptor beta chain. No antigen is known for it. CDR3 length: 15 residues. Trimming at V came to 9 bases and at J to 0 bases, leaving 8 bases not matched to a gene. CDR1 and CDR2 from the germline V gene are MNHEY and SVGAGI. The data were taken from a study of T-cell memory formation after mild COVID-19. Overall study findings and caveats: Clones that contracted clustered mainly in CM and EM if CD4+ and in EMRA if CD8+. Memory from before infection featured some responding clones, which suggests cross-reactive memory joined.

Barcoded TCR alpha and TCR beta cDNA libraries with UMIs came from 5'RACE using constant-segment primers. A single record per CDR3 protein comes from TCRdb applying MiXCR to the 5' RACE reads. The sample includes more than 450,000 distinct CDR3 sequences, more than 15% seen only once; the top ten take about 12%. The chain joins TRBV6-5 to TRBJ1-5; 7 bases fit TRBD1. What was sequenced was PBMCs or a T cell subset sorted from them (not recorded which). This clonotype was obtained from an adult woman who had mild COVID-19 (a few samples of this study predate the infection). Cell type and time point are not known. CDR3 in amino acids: CASRIDRASNQPQHF. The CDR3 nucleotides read TGTGCCAGTCGAATCGACAGGGCTAGCAATCAGCCCCAGCATTTT.